Presented here are 10 T cell receptor beta chains from one specimen sequenced in a study. TCRdb analysed the 5' RACE reads with MiXCR anew, one entry per CDR3 protein. The sample consists of thousands of distinct CDR3 sequences, approximately 50% of them appearing once. Cells sorted as Tregs were CD4+, CD25+ and CD127-/low. Material for sequencing was Tregs sorted from a lymph node. These receptors all come from a female donor with breast cancer.

The genes are TRBV29-1 and TRBJ2-1; D not resolved. V lost 4 bases, J lost 11 bases, and 6 bases lay in between. Germline V gene data show CDR1 as SQVTM and CDR2 as ANQGSEA. The CDR3 contains 9 residues. The CDR3 DNA follows: TGCAGCGTTGGTTGGAAGCAGTTCTTC. Translation gives CSVGWKQFF.

The rearrangement uses TRBV20-1 and TRBJ2-7; no definite D call. This CDR3 spans 13 amino acids. Germline assignment: CDR1 DFQATT and CDR2 SNEGSKA (reference sequence). CDR3 sequence (DNA): TGCAGTGCTAGAGGGGTCCCGACCTACGAGCAGTACGTT. Translated: CSARGVPTYEQYV.

The gene calls are TRBV7-3 and TRBJ1-1; D unclear. Germline V gene sequence: CDR1 SGHTA, CDR2 FQGTGA. Between the trimmed V and J ends, which lost 5 bases and 1 base, there was a span of 8 bases. The CDR3 is 13 residues long. The CDR3 nucleotides are TGTGCCAGCAGCGTAAACACGAACACTGAAGCTTTCTTT. Amino acids: CASSVNTNTEAFF.

V gene TRBV7-8 combines with J gene TRBJ1-3; no firm D call. This CDR3 is 17 amino acids long. V gave up 1 base and J gave up 0 bases, with 13 bases separating them. Germline V gives CDR1 SGHVS, CDR2 FQNEAQ. The CDR3 DNA is TGTGCCAGCAGCTTAGTATTATGGGCGGACTCTGGAAACACCATATATTTT. Encoded protein: CASSLVLWADSGNTIYF.

Details on this clonotype: The CDR3 ends on some other residue instead of the conserved phenylalanine or tryptophan, so this is likely a read error. This chain's CDR3 is CASSATGALGGYTL. The CDR3 coding sequence is TGTGCCAGCAGCGCGACAGGGGCCTTGGGGGGCTACACCCTC. The chain links TRBV7-8 to TRBJ1-2; 8 nucleotides agree with TRBD1. CDR1 is SGHVS and CDR2 is FQNEAQ in the germline V gene. The length of the CDR3 is 14 residues. After removal of 5 bases from V and 8 bases from J, the junction contained 10 bases not matched to a gene.

Here the CDR3 reads CASLNGSGGYTF. In DNA form, the CDR3 reads TGTGCCAGCCTTAACGGATCTGGTGGCTACACCTTC. The chain employs TRBV6-5 and TRBJ1-2; D not certain. CDR1 and CDR2 (germline): MNHEY, SVGAGI. There are 12 residues in the CDR3. Trimming cost V 8 bases and J 7 bases, with 14 bases left between them.

This clonotype was counted once. The genes are TRBV18 and TRBJ2-3; TRBD1 is a possible D gene (7 bases). The CDR3 is 15 amino acids. V gave up 3 bases and J gave up 0 bases, with 10 bases separating them. The germline V gene has CDR1 KGHSH and CDR2 LQKENI. The chain's CDR3 is CASSPGGQSTDTQYF. CDR3 coding DNA: TGTGCCAGCTCACCGGGGGGACAGAGCACAGATACGCAGTATTTT. Full variable domain (outside the CDR3, taken from reference TRBV18 and TRBJ2-3): NAGVMQNPRHLVRRRGQEARLRCSPMKGHSHVYWYRQLPEEGLKFMVYLQKENIIDESGMPKERFSAEFPKEGPSILRIQQVVRGDSAAYFCASSPGGQSTDTQYFGPGTRLTVL.

The CDR3 DNA reads as TGTGCCAGCAGTCCCCTCGGGGCTGGGGCCAACGTCCTGACTTTC. Translating it yields CASSPLGAGANVLTF. The genes are TRBV6-6 and TRBJ2-6, with a weak D call TRBD2 (5 bases). Trimming cost V 5 bases and J 2 bases, with 10 bases left between them. The germline gives CDR1 MNHNY, CDR2 SVGAGI (reference sequence). This CDR3 is built from 15 residues.

The chain uses TRBV7-2 and TRBJ2-1; D gene ambiguous. Germline V lookup: CDR1 SGHTA, CDR2 FQGNSA. Trimming removed 1 base from V and 4 bases from J, with 11 bases in between. The CDR3 consists of 15 residues. CDR3 amino acids: CASSLVSRGYNEQFF. In nucleotides, the CDR3 is TGTGCCAGCAGCTTAGTATCTCGTGGGTACAATGAGCAGTTCTTC.

V gene TRBV20-1 combines with J gene TRBJ2-5; maybe TRBD1 (5 bases). The V gene lost 0 bases and the J gene lost 5 bases, with 10 bases spanning the gap. CDR3 length: 13 amino acids. Germline loops: CDR1 DFQATT, CDR2 SNEGSKA (reference sequence). CDR3 DNA sequence: TGCAGTGCTAGAGATCAGGGTACGGAGACCCAGTACTTC. Residues: CSARDQGTETQYF.